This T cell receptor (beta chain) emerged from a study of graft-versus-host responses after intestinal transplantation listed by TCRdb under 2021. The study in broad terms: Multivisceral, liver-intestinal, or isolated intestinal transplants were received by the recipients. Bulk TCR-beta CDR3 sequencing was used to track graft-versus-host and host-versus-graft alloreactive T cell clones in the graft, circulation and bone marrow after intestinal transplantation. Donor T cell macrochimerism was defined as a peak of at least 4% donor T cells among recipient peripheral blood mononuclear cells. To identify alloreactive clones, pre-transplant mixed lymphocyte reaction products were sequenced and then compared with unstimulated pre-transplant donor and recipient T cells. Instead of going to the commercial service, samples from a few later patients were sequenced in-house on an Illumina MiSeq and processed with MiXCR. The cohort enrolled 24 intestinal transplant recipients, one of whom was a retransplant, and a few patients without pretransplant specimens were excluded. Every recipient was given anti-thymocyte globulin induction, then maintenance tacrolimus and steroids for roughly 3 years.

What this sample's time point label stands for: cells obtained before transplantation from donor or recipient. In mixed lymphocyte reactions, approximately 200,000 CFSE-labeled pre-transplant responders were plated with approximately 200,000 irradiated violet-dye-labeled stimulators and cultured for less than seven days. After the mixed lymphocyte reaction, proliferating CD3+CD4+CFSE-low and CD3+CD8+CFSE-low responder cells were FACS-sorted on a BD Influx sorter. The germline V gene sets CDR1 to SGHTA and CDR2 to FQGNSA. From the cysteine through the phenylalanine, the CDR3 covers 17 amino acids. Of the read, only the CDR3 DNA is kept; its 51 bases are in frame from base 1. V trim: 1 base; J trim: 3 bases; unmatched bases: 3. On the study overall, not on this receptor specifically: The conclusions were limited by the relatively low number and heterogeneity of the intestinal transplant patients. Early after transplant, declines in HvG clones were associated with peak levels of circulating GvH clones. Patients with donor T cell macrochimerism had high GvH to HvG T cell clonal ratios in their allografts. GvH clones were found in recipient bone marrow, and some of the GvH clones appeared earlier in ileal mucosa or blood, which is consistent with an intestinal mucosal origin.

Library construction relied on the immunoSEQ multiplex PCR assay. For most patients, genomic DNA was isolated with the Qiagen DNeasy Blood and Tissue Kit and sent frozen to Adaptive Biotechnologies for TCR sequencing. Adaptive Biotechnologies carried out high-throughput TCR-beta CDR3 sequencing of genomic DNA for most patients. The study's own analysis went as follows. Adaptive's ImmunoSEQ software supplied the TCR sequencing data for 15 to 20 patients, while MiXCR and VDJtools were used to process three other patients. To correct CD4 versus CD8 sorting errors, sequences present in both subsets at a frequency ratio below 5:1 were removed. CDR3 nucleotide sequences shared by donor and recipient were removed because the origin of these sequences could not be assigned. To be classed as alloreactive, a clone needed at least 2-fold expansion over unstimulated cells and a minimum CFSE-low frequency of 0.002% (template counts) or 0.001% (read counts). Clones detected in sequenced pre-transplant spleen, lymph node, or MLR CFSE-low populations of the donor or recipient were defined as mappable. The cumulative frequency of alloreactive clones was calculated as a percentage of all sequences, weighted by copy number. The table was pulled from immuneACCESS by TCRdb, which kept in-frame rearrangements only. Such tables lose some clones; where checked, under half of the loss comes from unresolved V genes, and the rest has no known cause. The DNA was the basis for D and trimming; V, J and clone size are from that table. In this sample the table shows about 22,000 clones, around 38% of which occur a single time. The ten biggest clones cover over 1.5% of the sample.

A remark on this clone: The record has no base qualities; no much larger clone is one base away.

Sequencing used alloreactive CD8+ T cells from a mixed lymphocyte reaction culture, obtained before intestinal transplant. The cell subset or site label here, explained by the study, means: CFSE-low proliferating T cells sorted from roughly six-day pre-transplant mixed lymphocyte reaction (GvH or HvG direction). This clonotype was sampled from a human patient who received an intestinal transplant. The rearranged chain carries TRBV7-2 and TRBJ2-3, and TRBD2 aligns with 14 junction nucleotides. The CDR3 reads CASSLVGLAGVTDTQYF. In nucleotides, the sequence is TGTGCCAGCAGCTTAGTGGGACTAGCGGGAGTGACAGATACGCAGTATTTT.